This T cell receptor (beta chain) is from a study of T-cell memory formation after mild COVID-19. Broader study findings: Most CD4+ clones that shrank were in CM and EM, while CD8+ ones turned up in EMRA. Second-wave clones that peaked on day 37 lacked confirmed SARS-CoV-2 specificity. Clones contracting across day 15 to 85 had a balanced CD4/CD8 profile; later expanding clones leaned CD4+.

In germline, CDR1 is SGDLS, CDR2 YYNGEE. The junction had 5 bases not matched to a gene; V was cut back by 5 bases and J by 2 bases. The CDR3 is 14 residues long. The authors produced TCR alpha and TCR beta cDNA libraries with sample barcodes and UMIs by 5'RACE using constant-segment primers. TCRdb re-called the 5' RACE reads through MiXCR, storing one row per CDR3 protein. The sample has around 250,000 distinct CDR3 sequences; about 16% are singletons. As for this clonotype: What it recognizes is unknown.

V and J are TRBV9 and TRBJ1-1, with 8 bases aligning to TRBD1. The receptor comes from an adult woman who had mild COVID-19 (a few samples of this study predate the infection). Cell type and time point are not known. The sample consisted of PBMCs or a T cell subset sorted from them (not recorded which). The CDR3 bases are TGTGCCAGCAGGGAGGGACAGGCCAACACTGAAGCTTTCTTT. Translating it yields CASREGQANTEAFF.